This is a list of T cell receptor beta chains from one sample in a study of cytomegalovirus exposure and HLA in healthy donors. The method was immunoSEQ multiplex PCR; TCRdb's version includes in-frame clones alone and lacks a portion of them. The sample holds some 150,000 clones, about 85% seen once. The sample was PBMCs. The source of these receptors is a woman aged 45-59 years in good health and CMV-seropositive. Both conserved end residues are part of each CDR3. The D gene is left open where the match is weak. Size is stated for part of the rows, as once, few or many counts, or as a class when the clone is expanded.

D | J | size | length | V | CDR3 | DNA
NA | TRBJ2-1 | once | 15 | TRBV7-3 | CASSPGGNVRDEQFF | TGTGCCAGCAGCCCGGGGGGCAACGTTCGTGATGAGCAGTTCTTC
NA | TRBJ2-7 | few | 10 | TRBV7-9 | CASSPVEQYF | TGTGCCAGCAGCCCCGTCGAGCAGTACTTC
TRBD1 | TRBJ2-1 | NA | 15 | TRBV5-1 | CASSAGQGTYNEQFF | TGCGCCAGCAGCGCGGGACAGGGCACCTACAATGAGCAGTTCTTC
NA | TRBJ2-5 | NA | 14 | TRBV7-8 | CASSKTELQETQYF | TGTGCCAGCAGCAAAACAGAATTACAAGAGACCCAGTACTTC
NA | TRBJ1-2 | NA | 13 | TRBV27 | CASSLSQGYGYTF | TGTGCCAGCAGTTTGTCGCAGGGCTATGGCTACACCTTC
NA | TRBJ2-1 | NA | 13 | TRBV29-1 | CSVGQRVGGEQFF | TGCAGCGTTGGGCAACGAGTTGGAGGTGAGCAGTTCTTC
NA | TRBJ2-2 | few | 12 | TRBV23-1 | CACRVNTGELFF | TGCGCTTGCAGGGTGAACACCGGGGAGCTGTTTTTT
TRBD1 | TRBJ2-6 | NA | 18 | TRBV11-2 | CASSHRQGRISGANVLTF | TGTGCCAGCAGCCACCGACAGGGGCGGATCTCTGGGGCCAACGTCCTGACTTTC
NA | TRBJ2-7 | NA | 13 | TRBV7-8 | CASYYLQGPEQYF | TGTGCCAGCTATTATCTACAGGGACCCGAGCAGTACTTC
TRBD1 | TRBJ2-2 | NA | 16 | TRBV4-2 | CASSPHRGSSTGELFF | TGTGCCAGCAGCCCTCACAGGGGATCGAGCACCGGGGAGCTGTTTTTT
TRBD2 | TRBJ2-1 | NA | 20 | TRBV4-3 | CASSHPATSGGSLFYNEQFF | TGCGCCAGCAGCCACCCTGCGACTAGCGGGGGTTCCCTTTTCTACAATGAGCAGTTCTTC
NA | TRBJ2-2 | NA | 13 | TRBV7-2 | CASSEEFTGELFF | TGTGCCAGCAGCGAAGAGTTCACCGGGGAGCTGTTTTTT
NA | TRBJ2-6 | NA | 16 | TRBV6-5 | CASSYSDRSGANVLTF | TGTGCCAGCAGTTATTCCGACAGATCCGGGGCCAACGTCCTGACTTTC
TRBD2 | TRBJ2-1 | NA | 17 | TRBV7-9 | CASSSPRSGSSYNEQFF | TGTGCCAGCAGCTCGCCCCGTAGCGGGAGCTCCTACAATGAGCAGTTCTTC
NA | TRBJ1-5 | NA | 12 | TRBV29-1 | CSVGQFGQPQHF | TGCAGCGTTGGACAGTTCGGGCAGCCCCAGCATTTT
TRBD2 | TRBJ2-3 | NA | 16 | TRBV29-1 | CSVLGLAGGYTDTQYF | TGCAGCGTCCTTGGACTAGCGGGGGGCTACACAGATACGCAGTATTTT
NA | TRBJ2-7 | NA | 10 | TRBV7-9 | CASSPLEQYF | TGTGCCAGCAGTCCCCTCGAGCAGTACTTC
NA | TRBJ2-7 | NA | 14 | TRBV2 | CASSALVASYEQYF | TGTGCCAGCAGTGCACTAGTCGCCTCCTACGAGCAGTACTTC
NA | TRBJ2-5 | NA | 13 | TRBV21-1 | CASSKRRKETQYF | TGTGCCAGCAGCAAAAGGAGGAAAGAGACCCAGTACTTC
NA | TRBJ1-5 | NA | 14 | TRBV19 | CASTSPGRDQPQHF | TGTGCCAGCACCTCCCCAGGCAGGGATCAGCCCCAGCATTTT
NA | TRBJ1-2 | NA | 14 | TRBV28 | CASNGTPILEGYTF | TGTGCCAGCAACGGGACACCTATACTCGAGGGCTACACCTTC
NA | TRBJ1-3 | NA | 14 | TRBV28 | CASGRWSSGNTIYF | TGTGCCAGCGGAAGGTGGAGCTCTGGAAACACCATATATTTT
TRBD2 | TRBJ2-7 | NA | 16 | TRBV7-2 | CASSPGLAGAPYEQYF | TGTGCCAGCAGCCCCGGACTAGCGGGAGCGCCCTACGAGCAGTACTTC
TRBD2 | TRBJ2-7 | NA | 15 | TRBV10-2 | CASVSSGRVPYEQYF | TGCGCCAGCGTCTCTAGCGGGAGGGTCCCCTACGAGCAGTACTTC
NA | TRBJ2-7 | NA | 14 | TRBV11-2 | CASSLSGGIYEQYF | TGTGCCAGCAGCTTATCTGGAGGGATCTACGAGCAGTACTTC
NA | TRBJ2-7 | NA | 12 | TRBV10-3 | CAISETSYEQYF | TGTGCCATCAGTGAAACTAGCTACGAGCAGTACTTC
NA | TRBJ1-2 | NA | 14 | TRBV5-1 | CASSFGGGNYGYTF | TGCGCCAGCAGCTTTGGCGGAGGGAACTATGGCTACACCTTC
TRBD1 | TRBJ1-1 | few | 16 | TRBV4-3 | CASSQAGQGTGTEAFF | TGCGCCAGCAGCCAAGCGGGACAGGGTACAGGCACTGAAGCTTTCTTT
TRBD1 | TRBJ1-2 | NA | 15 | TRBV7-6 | CASSSPGQGTRGYTF | TGTGCCAGCAGCTCCCCAGGACAGGGGACAAGGGGCTACACCTTC
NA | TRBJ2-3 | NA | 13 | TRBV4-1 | CASSQLYTDTQYF | TGCGCCAGCAGCCAGCTCTACACAGATACGCAGTATTTT
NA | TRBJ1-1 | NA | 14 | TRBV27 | CASRSAGLNTEAFF | TGTGCCAGCAGGAGTGCAGGGCTGAACACTGAAGCTTTCTTT
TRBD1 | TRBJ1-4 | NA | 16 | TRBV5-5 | CASSPGQSGGNEKLFF | TGTGCCAGCAGCCCGGGACAGTCCGGGGGTAATGAAAAACTGTTTTTT
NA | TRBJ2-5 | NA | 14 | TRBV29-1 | CSVGASGGGETQYF | TGCAGCGTTGGGGCTAGCGGAGGGGGAGAGACCCAGTACTTC
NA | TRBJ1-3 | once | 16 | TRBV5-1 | CASSPTRNTIGNTIYF | TGCGCCAGCAGCCCGACACGGAACACAATCGGAAACACCATATATTTT
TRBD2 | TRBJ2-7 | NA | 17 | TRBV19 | CASRGFSGSPSSYEQYF | TGTGCCAGTAGAGGATTTAGCGGGAGTCCCTCCTCCTACGAGCAGTACTTC
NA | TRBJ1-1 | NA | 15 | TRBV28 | CASSQRTNMNTEAFF | TGTGCCAGCAGTCAGCGGACGAATATGAACACTGAAGCTTTCTTT
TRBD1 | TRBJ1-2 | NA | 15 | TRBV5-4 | CASSPGTGKTYGYTF | TGTGCCAGCAGCCCCGGGACAGGGAAAACCTATGGCTACACCTTC
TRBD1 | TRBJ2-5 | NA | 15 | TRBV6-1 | CASGASSQGLGTQYF | TGTGCCAGCGGGGCCTCTTCACAGGGGCTCGGGACCCAGTACTTC
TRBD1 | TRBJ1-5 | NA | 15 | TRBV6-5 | CASSTGGKRYQPQHF | TGTGCCAGCAGTACAGGGGGAAAGAGATATCAGCCCCAGCATTTT
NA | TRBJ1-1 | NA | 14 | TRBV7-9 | CASSFNSGNTEAFF | TGTGCCAGCAGCTTCAATTCGGGGAACACTGAAGCTTTCTTT
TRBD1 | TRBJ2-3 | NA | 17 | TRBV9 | CASSQRGPQGATDTQYF | TGTGCCAGCAGCCAAAGGGGTCCTCAGGGGGCCACAGATACGCAGTATTTT
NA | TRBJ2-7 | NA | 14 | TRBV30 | CAWSGTYASYEQYF | TGTGCCTGGTCGGGGACTTACGCCTCCTACGAGCAGTACTTC
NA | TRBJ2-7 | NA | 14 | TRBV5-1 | CASSLAEGPYEQYF | TGCGCCAGCAGCCTCGCGGAAGGCCCCTACGAGCAGTACTTC
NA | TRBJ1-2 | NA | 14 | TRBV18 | CASSLKGEGYGYTF | TGTGCCAGCTCACTTAAGGGTGAGGGCTATGGCTACACCTTC
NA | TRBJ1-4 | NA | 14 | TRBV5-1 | CASSLGLFNEKLFF | TGCGCCAGCAGCTTGGGACTGTTTAATGAAAAACTGTTTTTT
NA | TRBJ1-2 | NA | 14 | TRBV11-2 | CASSPQGGGYGYTF | TGTGCCAGCAGCCCCCAAGGGGGTGGATATGGCTACACCTTC